The rows below give T cell receptor beta chains drawn from one sample of a study of T cell responses to AZD1222 COVID-19 vaccine. Sequencing was performed with immunoSEQ multiplex PCR; in TCRdb, only in-frame clones are kept and a portion is missing. The table lists about 81,000 clones, approximately 89% of them singletons. This material consisted of peripheral blood, taken 28 days after the second AZD1222 dose. These receptors were obtained from an adult who received the AZD1222 COVID-19 vaccine. Each CDR3 is given with its conserved first and last residue. A D gene is named only where the DNA matches it firmly. Clone sizes are given selectively: once, few, many, or a class where the clone is expanded.

CASSTRDGLAKNIQYF TRBV7-3 . TRBJ2-4 . 16
CASSRDEGDSGANVLTF TRBV6-6 . TRBJ2-6 . 17
CASSKGINQGDSLFSGANVLTF TRBV21-1 . TRBJ2-6 . 22
CASSRTRTDTQYF TRBV28 . TRBJ2-3 . 13
CASSHGQGIETQYF TRBV4-2 TRBD1 TRBJ2-5 . 14
CASSFNPNEQFF TRBV7-8 . TRBJ2-1 . 12
CARTVATGTTNEKLFF TRBV5-3 . TRBJ1-4 . 16
CAASVGLAGGAEQYF TRBV19 TRBD2 TRBJ2-7 . 15
CASSQDFGTGANEKLFF TRBV4-3 TRBD1 TRBJ1-4 . 17
CASSNEGAGQNYGYTF TRBV5-8 TRBD1 TRBJ1-2 . 16
CASSQGTTFTDTQYF TRBV3-1/TRBV3-2 . TRBJ2-3 once 15
CAWSGRNEQYF TRBV30 . TRBJ2-7 . 11
CASSLDVKRTYEQYF TRBV7-2 . TRBJ2-7 . 15
CSVEDNSLSGNTIYF TRBV29-1 . TRBJ1-3 . 15
CASSETGQGNYGYTF TRBV28 TRBD1 TRBJ1-2 . 15
CASSYLRDGYNEQFF TRBV6-5 . TRBJ2-1 . 15
CASSLGQYGYTF TRBV6-2/TRBV6-3 TRBD1 TRBJ1-2 . 12
CASSRQGAYEQYF TRBV28 TRBD1 TRBJ2-7 . 13
CASSAGTSSSYNEQFF TRBV19 . TRBJ2-1 . 16
CASSPSTGSSTDTQYF TRBV28 TRBD1 TRBJ2-3 . 16
CASSRTHRGRGGRAEAFF TRBV19 TRBD1 TRBJ1-1 . 18
CASSYPGLAGSTDTQYF TRBV6-2/TRBV6-3 TRBD2 TRBJ2-3 . 17
CASSYWEGANVLTF TRBV6-6 . TRBJ2-6 . 14
CASSFGADQPQHF TRBV27 . TRBJ1-5 . 13
CASSRGTGKNIQYF TRBV19 TRBD1 TRBJ2-4 . 14
CSASGEVTQYF TRBV20-1 . TRBJ2-3 . 11
CASSFGPPYEQYF TRBV4-1 . TRBJ2-7 . 13
CATLEDHTGELFF TRBV24-1 . TRBJ2-2 . 13
CASSLRQGDSPLHF TRBV5-6 . TRBJ1-6 . 14
CASSLGTGDEQYF TRBV5-6 TRBD1 TRBJ2-7 . 13
CASSRSGAKDYGYTF TRBV19 . TRBJ1-2 . 15
CASSYDRGQPQHF TRBV7-2 TRBD1 TRBJ1-5 . 13
CASSDTSRHTGELFF TRBV2 . TRBJ2-2 . 15
CASSRLKGLAGDEQYF TRBV14 TRBD2 TRBJ2-7 . 16
CASSLDGQGNTEAFF TRBV5-1 TRBD1 TRBJ1-1 once 15
CASSHAGTVDGYTF TRBV4-1 TRBD1 TRBJ1-2 . 14
CASSSDRAGELFF TRBV7-9 . TRBJ2-2 . 13
CASSQVLGIEQFF TRBV3-1/TRBV3-2 . TRBJ2-1 . 13
CASRWAGGHEQYF TRBV7-8 TRBD1 TRBJ2-7 . 13
CASGLDSYNEQFF TRBV2 . TRBJ2-1 few 13
CASSPEGERGYTF TRBV7-9 . TRBJ1-2 . 13
CSVVGRPLDTQYF TRBV29-1 . TRBJ2-3 . 13
CASSQYPGDSNQPQHF TRBV3-1/TRBV3-2 . TRBJ1-5 . 16
CASSVAGSTVYEQYF TRBV9 . TRBJ2-7 . 15
CASSYSRGNTEAFF TRBV6-5 . TRBJ1-1 . 14
CSVVGNNEQFF TRBV29-1 . TRBJ2-1 . 11
CASSPKSMLEKLFF TRBV7-9 . TRBJ1-4 . 14
CASSMTGKNTEAFF TRBV19 TRBD1 TRBJ1-1 once 14
CATHRGQGAPGANVLTF TRBV27 TRBD1 TRBJ2-6 . 17
CASSRDPHGRQFF TRBV2 . TRBJ2-1 . 13